This record looks at one T cell receptor (beta chain) sequence and its context. Germline V lookup: CDR1 MGHRA, CDR2 YSYEKL. The CDR3 is 16 residues long. The trim removed 4 bases at V and 5 bases at J, leaving 13 bases unmatched. The data were obtained in a study of cytomegalovirus exposure and HLA in healthy donors. The study ran its PCR with 60 Vbeta and 13 Jbeta primers. The repertoire was sequenced with immunoSEQ multiplex PCR; TCRdb's copy has only in-frame clones and lacks some. This sample carries about 170,000 clones, around four fifths of them seen once, and the ten largest clones take about 3.4%.

The sequenced material came from PBMCs. The rearrangement joins TRBV4-1 to TRBJ1-1; the match to TRBD1 covers 7 bases. This TCR was sampled from a female donor in good health and CMV-seronegative. The CDR3 is CASSLMNSGGRTEAFF. CDR3 bases: TGCGCCAGCAGCCTAATGAATTCAGGGGGAAGGACTGAAGCTTTCTTT.